These T cell receptor beta chains were read from a single sample in a study of post-analysis software for immune sequencing data. TCRdb re-derived calls from the PCR reads in MiXCR, one entry per CDR3 protein. The sample contains roughly 650,000 distinct CDR3 sequences, 55% to 70% of which appear only once. The sample comprised blood. These receptors originate from a girl aged 2 to 9 with multiple sclerosis. Each CDR3 is given without its conserved first and last residue. The order of the fields is V gene, CDR3 protein.

>TRBV4-3
ASSQDGGATNEKLF
>TRBV12-3/TRBV12-4
ASSFWGTGGGYT
>TRBV7-9
ASSSTGNTEAF
>TRBV12-3/TRBV12-4
ASSPGRPTPYEQY
>TRBV20-1
SAREPTSGGGETQY
>TRBV28
ASSLYRIGAAYNEQF
>TRBV4-2
ASSQASSGVTRGFYT
>TRBV12-3/TRBV12-4
ASSSVYRGETQY
>TRBV10-3
AISGTVYPPSYEQY
>TRBV18
ASSPPSGAKNIQY
>TRBV20-1
SARRTGQGAYEQY
>TRBV18
ASSPSETEGYT
>TRBV3-1
ASSQPNRLAGLYNEQF
>TRBV6-2/TRBV6-3
ASRFRDWGETQY
>TRBV29-1
SVEVRQNTYEQY